This T cell receptor beta chain comes out of a study of radiation and T cells in renal cell carcinoma. Sample treatment: treatment-naive control, cytoreductive nephrectomy. This CDR3 has 13 amino acids. Between the trimmed V and J ends, which lost 0 bases and 9 bases, there was a span of 12 bases. Germline CDR1 reads GTSNPN; CDR2 reads SVGIG (reference sequence). TCRdb keeps only in-frame clones here, not all; method: immunoSEQ multiplex PCR. The sample holds roughly 14,000 clones; around 62% are singletons and the top ten take around 17%. V gene TRBV30 combines with J gene TRBJ2-1; the D is unclear. This sequence was found in a man aged 55 to 69 with renal cell carcinoma. The specimen comprised tumor tissue, sampled from a patient whose treatment was nephrectomy without radiotherapy. The CDR3 DNA reads as TGTGCCTGGAGTGTCAAAGGGTGGGTTGAGCAGTTCTTC. Translated, it gives CAWSVKGWVEQFF.